The 23 T cell receptor beta chains reported below all come from one sample, sequenced in a study of blood T cells in healthy people across ages. Primed by a sample-barcoded 5' primer and a J-beta primer mix, a second PCR proceeded for roughly 6 to 12 cycles. Each CDR3 protein is one row after TCRdb ran MiXCR on the 5' RACE reads. Of 800,000 to 950,000 distinct CDR3 sequences in the sample, 40% to 60% were seen once. Sequencing input: blood. The receptors come from a young man in good health.

The rearrangement links TRBV18 to TRBJ2-5; D ambiguous. Deletions cut 2 bases from V and 1 base from J, with 8 bases between. Looked up from germline, CDR1 is KGHSH and CDR2 is LQKENI. The CDR3 has 14 residues. CDR3 protein: CASSPGPAQETQYF. The CDR3 region has the DNA TGTGCCAGCTCACCAGGACCGGCCCAAGAGACCCAGTACTTC.

The V gene is TRBV7-9, the J gene TRBJ2-1; tentatively, D is TRBD2 (6 bases). The germline V gene encodes CDR1 SEHNR and CDR2 FQNEAQ (reference sequence). V was shortened by 5 bases and J by 9 bases, with 14 bases between the two germline ends. The CDR3 has 13 residues. Written as DNA, the CDR3 is TGTGCCAGCAGCCGCCTTCAGGGAGGTGAGCAGTTCTTC. This encodes CASSRLQGGEQFF.

This chain uses TRBV14 with TRBJ2-3; D tentatively fits TRBD1 or TRBD2 (5 bases each). The CDR3 is 13 residues long. Trimming left V 3 bases short and J 9 bases short, with 13 bases between. CDR1 and CDR2 from the germline V gene are SGHDN and FVKESK. CDR3: CASSQGRLGTQYF. The CDR3 bases are TGTGCCAGCAGCCAGGGACGTCTAGGGACGCAGTATTTT.

The V call is TRBV6-4, the J call TRBJ1-1; D perhaps matches TRBD1 (5 bases). The V gene's germline CDR1 is MRHNA and CDR2 SNTAGT. With 3 bases removed from V and 1 base from J, the gap between germline ends came to 12 bases. CDR3 length: 15 residues. This chain's CDR3 is CASSEGVFGNTEAFF. The CDR3 nucleotides read TGTGCCAGCAGTGAAGGGGTTTTCGGGAACACTGAAGCTTTCTTT.

This sequence joins TRBV20-1 and TRBJ2-3, with D perhaps matching TRBD1 or TRBD2 (5 bases each). V dropped 2 bases and J dropped 1 base, with 10 bases sitting between them. CDR1 DFQATT and CDR2 SNEGSKA come from the germline V gene (reference sequence). The CDR3 consists of 14 residues. The CDR3 here is CSARPGPGTDTQYF. CDR3 DNA sequence: TGCAGTGCTAGACCGGGACCGGGCACAGATACGCAGTATTTT.

The CDR3 loop is CASDFAGGTDTQYF. The CDR3, as DNA: TGTGCCAGCGACTTCGCGGGAGGCACAGATACGCAGTATTTT. The chain couples TRBV27 to TRBJ2-3; 7 bases fit TRBD2. From germline, CDR1 is MNHEY and CDR2 SMNVEV (reference sequence). V trimming: 8 bases; J trimming: 1 base; junction bases outside the gene matches: 6. This CDR3 spans 14 amino acids.

This rearrangement joins TRBV20-1 to TRBJ2-7; 10 nucleotides match TRBD1. Germline CDR1 and CDR2: DFQATT and SNEGSKA (reference sequence). Trimming cost V 1 base and J 2 bases; bases outside gene matches: 5. The CDR3 length is 15 residues. CDR3 loop: CSARGLGQGAYEQYF. CDR3 nucleotides: TGCAGTGCTAGAGGACTCGGACAGGGGGCCTACGAGCAGTACTTC.

V usage is TRBV7-2 and J usage is TRBJ1-2, with unresolved D. CDR1 is SGHTA and CDR2 is FQGNSA in the germline V gene. CDR3 size: 12 residues. Deletions cut 5 bases from V and 8 bases from J, with 12 bases between. CDR3 residues: CASSLWPRGYTF. The CDR3 nucleotides are TGTGCCAGCAGCCTATGGCCCCGGGGCTACACCTTC.

A note on this clonotype: A much larger clone differs from this one at a single base, so this may be a read error. The V call is TRBV6-1, the J call TRBJ2-2, with 7 bases identical to TRBD1. From germline, CDR1 is MNHNS and CDR2 SASEGT. The length of the CDR3 is 16 residues. In nucleotides, the CDR3 is TGTGCCAGCGGTGAAAGCGCAGGGGGAAACACCGGGGAGCTGTTTTTT. Amino acids: CASGESAGGNTGELFF.

This clonotype was seen a few times. The genes are TRBV7-2 and TRBJ2-1; D possibly matches TRBD1 or TRBD2 (5 bases each). The CDR3 loop spans 15 amino acids. With 0 bases removed from V and 6 bases from J, the gap between germline ends came to 12 bases. Germline loops: CDR1 SGHTA, CDR2 FQGNSA. The CDR3 DNA reads as TGTGCCAGCAGCTTAGCCCCGGGACCTCTCAATGAGCAGTTCTTC. This encodes CASSLAPGPLNEQFF.

The CDR3, as DNA: TGCGCCAGCAGCTTGACCTTTGGACAGGGGAGCACCGGGGAGCTGTTTTTT. This encodes CASSLTFGQGSTGELFF. The V call is TRBV5-1, the J call TRBJ2-2, with 9 bases identical to TRBD1. The V gene end was trimmed by 1 base and the J gene end by 4 bases; junction bases not matched to a gene: 8. This CDR3 comprises 17 residues. Germline V CDR1 and CDR2: SGHRS, YFSETQ.

The rearrangement links TRBV19 to TRBJ1-1, with D possibly being TRBD1 (6 bases). The ends were cut back, 7 bases at V and 4 bases at J, with 16 bases in the middle. The germline gives CDR1 LNHDA, CDR2 SQIVND (reference sequence). The CDR3 is made up of 14 amino acids. The DNA of the CDR3 is TGTGCCAGTATCCTAGGGGGGGGCGGCACTGAAGCTTTCTTT. It codes for CASILGGGGTEAFF.

V is TRBV6-1 and J is TRBJ1-2; 11 nucleotides align to TRBD1. Germline CDR1 is MNHNS and CDR2 is SASEGT. This CDR3 contains 14 residues. Unmatched junction bases numbered 9, after V lost 7 bases and J lost 8 bases. The CDR3 DNA reads as TGTGCCAGCACCGGACAGGGGGCCTCGCGCGGCTACACCTTC. Translating gives CASTGQGASRGYTF.

V gene TRBV4-1 combines with J gene TRBJ1-2, with D possibly TRBD1 on 5 matching bases. The germline V gene has CDR1 MGHRA and CDR2 YSYEKL. Trimming removed 3 bases from V and 4 bases from J, with 15 bases in between. This CDR3 has 15 amino acids. This chain's CDR3 is CASSQDGTGFYGYTF. Here the CDR3 DNA reads TGCGCCAGCAGCCAGGACGGGACGGGGTTCTATGGCTACACCTTC.

About this clonotype itself: A read error may account for a junction end that differs from germline. The V gene is TRBV11-1, the J gene TRBJ1-2, with TRBD1 matching 10 bases. Germline lookup yields CDR1 SGHAT and CDR2 FQDESV (reference sequence). The CDR3 is made up of 18 amino acids. In DNA, the CDR3 is TGTGCCAGCAGCCCAAGGGACAGGGGAAACCCTCGCGATTATGGCCACACCTTC. Translation gives CASSPRDRGNPRDYGHTF.

The chain has TRBV12-3 or TRBV12-4 and TRBJ1-5; a possible D gene is TRBD1 (5 bases). This CDR3 comprises 14 residues. The V gene lost 6 bases and the J gene lost 6 bases, with 15 bases spanning the gap. The CDR3 spells CASSRWGERQPQHF. In DNA, the CDR3 is TGTGCCAGCAGCAGGTGGGGGGAACGTCAGCCCCAGCATTTT.

The chain joins TRBV3-1 to TRBJ2-1; 14 bases map to TRBD2. V gave up 1 base and J gave up 4 bases; unmatched junction bases: 3. Germline CDR1 reads LGHDT; CDR2 reads YNNKEL (reference sequence). CDR3 length: 17 amino acids. The CDR3 coding sequence is TGTGCCAGCAGCCAAGGACTAGCGGGGGGGATTTACAATGAGCAGTTCTTC. It is translated as CASSQGLAGGIYNEQFF.

This clonotype was observed a handful of times. This chain connects TRBV3-1 to TRBJ1-4; a possible D gene is TRBD1 (5 bases). The CDR3 runs 15 residues. V was pared by 3 bases and J by 2 bases, with 10 bases between. The germline CDR1 and CDR2 sequences are LGHDT and YNNKEL (reference sequence). The DNA for the CDR3 is TGTGCCAGCAGCCATCCGACAGCTACTAATGAAAAACTGTTTTTT. Translated, it gives CASSHPTATNEKLFF.

The CDR3 region is CASKRRTSSQETQYF. CDR3 bases: TGTGCCAGCAAAAGGAGGACTAGCTCGCAAGAGACCCAGTACTTC. V and J are TRBV2 and TRBJ2-5; 8 bases map to TRBD2. V was clipped by 7 bases and J by 2 bases; unmatched bases: 9. CDR3 length: 15 amino acids. Germline V gene data show CDR1 as SNHLY and CDR2 as FYNNEI.

This clonotype was seen many times. CDR3 DNA sequence: TGTGCCAGCACCAGACAGGTCCAAGAGACCCAGTACTTC. It encodes CASTRQVQETQYF. The chain combines TRBV7-2 with TRBJ2-5, with D maybe TRBD1 (6 bases). CDR3 length equals 13 residues. V was pared by 7 bases and J by 1 base, with 10 bases between. Germline CDR1 is SGHTA and CDR2 is FQGNSA.

DNA of the CDR3: TGTGCCAGCAGCTCCGGGACTAGCGGGGGCCACTACGAGCAGTACTTC. This gives the protein CASSSGTSGGHYEQYF. The chain combines TRBV7-2 with TRBJ2-7, with 14 bases that match TRBD2. The CDR3 runs to 16 residues. The junction had 5 bases not matched to a gene; V was cut back by 4 bases and J by 3 bases. Germline V gives CDR1 SGHTA, CDR2 FQGNSA.

The chain joins TRBV6-4 to TRBJ2-6; D unresolved. Trimming removed 6 bases at V and 0 bases at J, with 9 bases between. The CDR3 covers 15 residues. The germline V gene encodes CDR1 MRHNA and CDR2 SNTAGT. CDR3 loop: CASSDTLSGANVLTF. Here the CDR3 DNA reads TGTGCCAGCAGCGACACTCTCTCTGGGGCCAACGTCCTGACTTTC.

This clonotype occurred a few times. The chain uses TRBV29-1 and TRBJ2-7; tentative D call: TRBD2 (6 bases). The CDR3 is 13 amino acids. Germline assignment: CDR1 SQVTM and CDR2 ANQGSEA. V was trimmed by 4 bases and J by 2 bases, leaving 12 bases between them. DNA of the CDR3: TGCAGCGTTGCAGGACTATCCCCCTACGAGCAGTACTTC. As protein: CSVAGLSPYEQYF.